The source of this TCR beta chain is a study of T cell responses to AZD1222 COVID-19 vaccine. TCRdb keeps only in-frame clones here, not all; method: immunoSEQ multiplex PCR. The table records 120,000 to 150,000 clones, over 75% of them present only once. V shed 6 bases and J 7 bases; nucleotides not matched to a gene: 6. This CDR3 region has 13 residues. Study-wide results and caveats: Females made up more of the donors, who were largely white British, and clonal diversity may have come out too low. The study sampled repertoires only after the peak T cell response.

A word on this clone: Its antigen is unknown.

The chain recombines TRBV12-3 or TRBV12-4 with TRBJ1-5, with TRBD1 matching over 7 bases. Sample: peripheral blood, taken 28 days after the second dose of the MenACWY control vaccine. This receptor was taken from an adult who received the MenACWY meningococcal vaccine as a control. CDR3 bases: TGTGCCAGCAGACCCGACAGGGTCCAGCCCCAGCATTTT. Translating gives CASRPDRVQPQHF.